This T cell receptor (beta chain) emerged from a study of T-cell reconstitution after alpha-beta-depleted transplantation in children (dated by TCRdb to between 2015 and 2016). Broadly, across the study: T-cell immune reconstitution after TCRalphabeta/CD19-depleted allogeneic hematopoietic cell transplantation in children was quantitatively tracked in the study by means of TCR repertoire profiling.

This clonotype was detected only a few times. The specificity of this receptor is unknown. No much larger clonotype is one base removed from it; base qualities were not supplied. The CDR3 starts with the cysteine, ends with the phenylalanine, and has 14 residues. Only CDR3 DNA is held: 42 bases, read in frame from base 1. The germline V gene (reference sequence) gives CDR1 as LGHDT and CDR2 as YNNKEL. A distance of 3 bases separates the germline ends of V and J, which lose 0 bases and 0 bases respectively. Libraries were constructed by PCR. Sequencing used an Illumina HiSeq 2500. TCR library preparation used molecular barcoding, with unique molecular identifiers applied to normalize quantification of the TCRbeta repertoire. The public sequencing data were trimmed at Q25 with fastp and processed into clonotypes with MiXCR by TCRdb, which kept only in-frame beta chains. Every CDR3 protein is listed once, alongside the most common genes and DNA of its rows. The sample table contains around 340,000 distinct CDR3 sequences; only one count was recorded for 10% to 15% of them. The ten largest clones capture 4% to 5.5% of the sample.

The sequenced sample was PBMCs, obtained from the stem cell graft. The chain joins TRBV3-1 to TRBJ2-4; the D gene is unclear. This clonotype was sampled from a human donor who donated a stem cell graft to a child with Fanconi anemia. The DNA sequence is as follows: TGTGCCAGCAGCCAAGAACTAGCCAAAAACATTCAGTACTTC. This gives the protein CASSQELAKNIQYF.